This TCR beta chain derives from a study of blood T cell repertoires in COVID-19. Study-level information: Specimens from acute and convalescent COVID-19 originated in the United States, Italy and Spain. In each case, the material was cDNA or gDNA derived from T cells, B-cell-depleted T cells, or PBMCs.

Germline CDR1 reads SEHNR; CDR2 reads FQNEAQ (reference sequence). V was clipped by 8 bases and J by 9 bases, with 11 bases between them. This CDR3 comprises 11 residues. Original analysis: Cell counts per sample came from amplifying reference gene primers. Only in-frame clones appear in the TCRdb table, and some are missing; sequencing was by immunoSEQ multiplex PCR. V and J calls and clone size are as listed in that table; D and trimming were resolved from the DNA. The sample shows 150,000 or so clones, over 60% of them seen only once. This TCR came from a man older than 75 with acute or convalescent COVID-19. Sequencing input: peripheral blood. The chain has TRBV7-9 and TRBJ2-1; D uncertain. CDR3 amino acids: CASCDMGEQFF. The CDR3 DNA sequence: TGTGCCAGCTGTGACATGGGTGAGCAGTTCTTC.